This is a list of T cell receptor beta chains from one sample in a study of technical replicates of blood from several donors. Only in-frame clones appear in the TCRdb table, and some are missing; sequencing was by immunoSEQ multiplex PCR. The sample has about 56,000 clones; 93% are singletons. Sequencing was done on a sample of PBMCs. All receptors derive from a human donor in good health. Some clones in this sample may be carry-over from other donors' samples. Both conserved end residues are part of each CDR3. D genes are given only for firm matches. Only part of the rows carry a size: once, few, many, or a class if the clone is expanded.

size | D | J | length | V | CDR3 | DNA
NA | TRBD1 | TRBJ2-7 | 14 | TRBV6-5 | CASSLRDRGYEQYF | TGTGCCAGCAGCCTCCGGGACAGGGGTTACGAGCAGTACTTC
NA | NA | TRBJ1-1 | 15 | TRBV7-8 | CASSLPAGVGTEAFF | TGTGCCAGCAGCCTGCCCGCAGGGGTGGGAACTGAAGCTTTCTTT
NA | TRBD1 | TRBJ1-2 | 15 | TRBV4-3 | CASSPTGFSNYGYTF | TGCGCCAGCAGCCCGACAGGGTTCTCTAACTATGGCTACACCTTC
NA | NA | TRBJ2-7 | 11 | TRBV7-9 | CASSPGLEQYF | TGTGCCAGCAGCCCCGGTCTCGAGCAGTACTTC
NA | NA | TRBJ2-5 | 15 | TRBV5-6 | CASSARPTVRETQYF | TGTGCCAGCAGCGCCCGACCGACAGTCAGAGAGACCCAGTACTTC
NA | TRBD2 | TRBJ2-5 | 16 | TRBV4-2 | CASSQERGSGKETQYF | TGTGCCAGCAGCCAAGAACGGGGTAGCGGGAAAGAGACCCAGTACTTC
NA | TRBD2 | TRBJ2-3 | 14 | TRBV2 | CASSDAGVGDTQYF | TGTGCCAGCAGCGATGCGGGAGTTGGAGATACGCAGTATTTT
NA | TRBD1 | TRBJ2-2 | 15 | TRBV30 | CAWSVQDRGTGELFF | TGTGCCTGGAGTGTACAGGACAGGGGCACCGGGGAGCTGTTTTTT
medium-sized | TRBD2 | TRBJ2-1 | 14 | TRBV5-1 | CASSRSGGFNEQFF | TGCGCCAGCAGCCGTAGCGGGGGGTTCAATGAGCAGTTCTTC
NA | TRBD2 | TRBJ2-5 | 17 | TRBV2 | CASSDWLAGPMGETQYF | TGTGCCAGCAGTGATTGGCTAGCGGGCCCGATGGGAGAGACCCAGTACTTC
NA | NA | TRBJ2-3 | 13 | TRBV7-9 | CASTKSSGSTQYF | TGTGCCAGCACCAAATCCTCTGGGAGTACGCAGTATTTT
NA | TRBD1 | TRBJ2-3 | 16 | TRBV9 | CASSQPDRGGIDTQYF | TGTGCCAGCAGCCAACCAGACAGGGGTGGGATAGATACGCAGTATTTT
NA | TRBD1 | TRBJ1-2 | 15 | TRBV7-2 | CASSDSRQGRYGYTF | TGTGCCAGCAGCGATTCCCGACAGGGAAGGTATGGCTACACCTTC
NA | TRBD2 | TRBJ2-7 | 15 | TRBV18 | CASSPWNSGSDEQYF | TGTGCCAGCTCACCATGGAATAGCGGGAGCGACGAGCAGTACTTC
few | TRBD1 | TRBJ1-1 | 15 | TRBV29-1 | CSGKGVTGIGYEAFF | TGCAGCGGCAAGGGGGTGACAGGGATCGGTTACGAAGCTTTCTTT
NA | NA | TRBJ2-7 | 13 | TRBV11-1 | CASSYPPENEQYF | TGTGCCAGCAGCTACCCCCCCGAGAACGAGCAGTACTTC
NA | TRBD1 | TRBJ1-5 | 14 | TRBV6-6 | CASSRDRAQQPQHF | TGTGCCAGCAGCCGGGACAGGGCTCAACAGCCCCAGCATTTT
NA | NA | TRBJ1-2 | 13 | TRBV2 | CASSEAADFGYTF | TGTGCCAGCAGTGAAGCGGCGGACTTTGGCTACACCTTC
NA | TRBD1 | TRBJ1-4 | 15 | TRBV5-1 | CASSLAGQGRSKLFF | TGCGCCAGCAGCTTGGCGGGACAGGGTCGGTCAAAACTGTTTTTT
NA | TRBD2 | TRBJ2-5 | 14 | TRBV2 | CASSEGLAVGTQYF | TGTGCCAGCAGTGAAGGACTAGCGGTCGGGACCCAGTACTTC
once | TRBD2 | TRBJ2-7 | 16 | TRBV7-2 | CASSARLAPTPYEQYF | TGTGCCAGCAGCGCGAGACTAGCACCGACCCCCTACGAGCAGTACTTC
NA | TRBD1 | TRBJ1-5 | 15 | TRBV4-1 | CASSQSDRGNQPQHF | TGCGCCAGCAGCCAATCCGACAGGGGGAATCAGCCCCAGCATTTT
NA | NA | TRBJ1-5 | 16 | TRBV18 | CASSPQPGVGNQPQHF | TGTGCCAGCTCACCACAGCCAGGGGTCGGCAATCAGCCCCAGCATTTT
NA | TRBD2 | TRBJ2-7 | 17 | TRBV13 | CASSLSLAGDLPYEQYF | TGTGCCAGCAGCTTGTCGCTAGCGGGAGATTTACCCTACGAGCAGTACTTC
NA | TRBD2 | TRBJ2-5 | 14 | TRBV30 | CAWSGLAGGETQYF | TGTGCCTGGAGTGGACTAGCCGGGGGAGAGACCCAGTACTTC
NA | NA | TRBJ1-1 | 13 | TRBV18 | CASSPRTDTEAFF | TGTGCCAGCTCACCTCGGACAGACACTGAAGCTTTCTTT
NA | TRBD2 | TRBJ2-5 | 14 | TRBV7-3 | CASSLSGRGETQYF | TGTGCCAGCAGCTTAAGCGGGAGAGGGGAGACCCAGTACTTC
NA | NA | TRBJ1-4 | 16 | TRBV4-2 | CASSRTILRENEKLFF | TGTGCCAGCAGCCGAACGATCCTCCGGGAGAATGAAAAACTGTTTTTT
NA | NA | TRBJ2-6 | 16 | TRBV6-4 | CASSAGTSSGANVLTF | TGTGCCAGCAGCGCCGGGACATCGTCTGGGGCCAACGTCCTGACTTTC
NA | NA | TRBJ2-7 | 11 | TRBV20-1 | CSAGRGYEQYF | TGCAGTGCTGGCAGGGGATACGAGCAGTACTTC
NA | TRBD1 | TRBJ2-7 | 14 | TRBV30 | CAWSTPGGLNEQYF | TGTGCCTGGAGTACCCCAGGGGGCCTCAACGAGCAGTACTTC
NA | NA | TRBJ1-1 | 15 | TRBV5-8 | CASSLPGLMNTEAFF | TGTGCCAGCAGTTTGCCGGGACTCATGAACACTGAAGCTTTCTTT
NA | TRBD1 | TRBJ1-1 | 14 | TRBV5-5 | CASSLRTGMVKAFF | TGTGCCAGCAGCTTAAGGACAGGGATGGTAAAAGCTTTCTTT
few | NA | TRBJ1-5 | 13 | TRBV19 | CASSSQGNQPQHF | TGTGCCAGTAGTTCGCAGGGAAATCAGCCCCAGCATTTT
NA | TRBD2 | TRBJ2-3 | 16 | TRBV6-8 | CASTIVGTSGNYTQYF | TGTGCCAGCACCATCGTAGGGACTAGCGGAAATTATACGCAGTATTTT
NA | NA | TRBJ2-3 | 17 | TRBV4-2 | CASSQGVLRLVTDTQYF | TGTGCCAGCAGCCAAGGGGTCCTTCGACTGGTCACAGATACGCAGTATTTT
NA | NA | TRBJ2-3 | 14 | TRBV19 | CASSKAGAPDTQYF | TGTGCCAGTAGTAAGGCGGGGGCACCAGATACGCAGTATTTT
NA | TRBD2 | TRBJ2-2 | 17 | TRBV2 | CASSEKSGRIGVGELFF | TGTGCCAGCAGTGAAAAGTCCGGGAGGATAGGTGTCGGGGAGCTGTTTTTT
NA | TRBD2 | TRBJ2-7 | 18 | TRBV4-1 | CASSQEGLARVGDPEQYF | TGCGCCAGCAGCCAAGAGGGACTAGCGAGAGTGGGGGACCCCGAGCAGTACTTC
NA | TRBD1 | TRBJ1-2 | 15 | TRBV5-1 | CASSHPGGGSYGYTF | TGCGCCAGCAGCCACCCGGGAGGGGGCTCCTATGGCTACACCTTC
few | NA | TRBJ1-6 | 14 | TRBV5-6 | CASSLGQDNSPLHF | TGTGCCAGCAGCTTGGGACAGGATAATTCACCCCTCCACTTT
NA | NA | TRBJ2-7 | 13 | TRBV4-1 | CASSQDATDEQYF | TGCGCCAGCAGCCAAGATGCGACAGACGAGCAGTACTTC
NA | TRBD1 | TRBJ1-2 | 15 | TRBV5-1 | CASSLTADRGSGYTF | TGCGCCAGCAGCCTCACCGCCGACAGGGGGTCGGGCTACACCTTC
NA | NA | TRBJ2-7 | 12 | TRBV7-8 | CASSLSGYEQYF | TGTGCCAGCAGCTTATCAGGGTACGAGCAGTACTTC